Below, 26 T cell receptor beta chains from the same sample are listed, as sequenced in a study of blood T cell repertoires in COVID-19. Using immunoSEQ multiplex PCR, the repertoire was profiled, and TCRdb retains in-frame clones only, with some absent. This sample yields 200,000 or so clones, of which roughly four fifths are seen a single time; approximately 7.2% belongs to the top ten. The source material was peripheral blood. These receptors were collected from a human donor with acute or convalescent COVID-19. The donor label of this sample is uncertain.

V usage is TRBV5-1 and J usage is TRBJ2-3; 7 nucleotides agree with TRBD2. J gave up 0 bases and V 5 bases, and 6 bases lay outside the gene matches. The CDR3 has 15 amino acids. In germline, CDR1 is SGHRS, CDR2 YFSETQ. The CDR3 DNA sequence: TGCGCCAGCAGGGCTAGCGGTGCTAGCACAGATACGCAGTATTTT. Its translation is CASRASGASTDTQYF.

This sequence joins TRBV6-6 and TRBJ2-7; 9 nucleotides line up with TRBD2. Trimming removed 6 bases from V and 3 bases from J; junction bases left unmatched: 9. The CDR3 consists of 15 residues. Germline V gene lookup returns CDR1 MNHNY and CDR2 SVGAGI (reference sequence). CDR3 nucleotide sequence: TGTGCCAGCAGAGGAACCGGGACTAGCATCTACGAGCAGTACTTC. This encodes CASRGTGTSIYEQYF.

This clone was seen more than once but under ten times. This sequence joins TRBV10-3 and TRBJ2-3; 13 bases align to TRBD2. Germline V gives CDR1 ENHRY, CDR2 SYGVKD. The length of the CDR3 is 16 residues. Trimming cost V 3 bases and J 4 bases; bases outside gene matches: 4. The CDR3 DNA follows: TGTGCCATCAGTGACGGGGGACTAGCGGGACCAGATACGCAGTATTTT. The encoded protein is CAISDGGLAGPDTQYF.

This rearrangement joins TRBV7-2 to TRBJ2-7; 7 nucleotides match TRBD1. The CDR3 runs to 16 residues. V shed 4 bases and J 9 bases; nucleotides not matched to a gene: 18. CDR1 SGHTA and CDR2 FQGNSA come from the germline V gene. The CDR3 nucleotides read TGTGCCAGCAGCTCCAATCAATCGCCGGGACAGCAAGGGCAGTACTTC. Its protein is CASSSNQSPGQQGQYF.

This chain uses TRBV3-1 (or the pseudogene TRBV3-2) with TRBJ2-1; 14 nucleotides line up with TRBD2. The CDR3 is 21 amino acids. The V segment lost 3 bases and the J segment 1 base; nucleotides outside the gene matches: 14. Germline CDR1 LGHDT, CDR2 YNNKEL (reference sequence). The CDR3 region has the DNA TGTGCCAGCAGCCAGGGACTAGCGGGAGTAGTGGGGCCCCTTTCCTACAATGAGCAGTTCTTC. It is translated as CASSQGLAGVVGPLSYNEQFF.

This chain links TRBV27 with TRBJ1-1; a weak D match, TRBD1 (5 bases). Germline V gene lookup returns CDR1 MNHEY and CDR2 SMNVEV (reference sequence). CDR3 length: 20 residues. Trimming shortened V by 6 bases and J by 1 base, and 30 bases separated the two germline ends. CDR3 sequence reads: CASSLQSVQGHFPGNTEAFF. CDR3 coding DNA: TGTGCCAGCAGCCTCCAATCCGTGCAGGGCCACTTCCCTGGGAACACTGAAGCTTTCTTT.

This sequence joins TRBV28 and TRBJ1-2; 12 bases are shared with TRBD1. V was pared by 6 bases and J by 8 bases, with 7 bases of the junction left unmatched. This CDR3 spans 14 amino acids. From germline, CDR1 is MDHEN and CDR2 SYDVKM. In DNA, the CDR3 is TGTGCCAGCAGCCCGGGACAGGGGGCGTGGGGCTACACCTTC. This encodes CASSPGQGAWGYTF.

The chain uses TRBV30 and TRBJ2-2; possible D gene TRBD1, 6 bases. This CDR3 is 14 amino acids long. The germline gives CDR1 GTSNPN, CDR2 SVGIG (reference sequence). V was clipped by 0 bases and J by 9 bases, with 14 bases between them. The CDR3 reads CAWSVGGASRELFF. CDR3 DNA sequence: TGTGCCTGGAGTGTAGGGGGAGCAAGCAGGGAGCTGTTTTTT.

The gene calls are TRBV6-2 or TRBV6-3 and TRBJ2-3; tentative D call: TRBD2 (5 bases). This CDR3 is built from 16 residues. Germline V gene data show CDR1 as MNHEY and CDR2 as SVGEGT. Trimming removed 4 bases at V and 5 bases at J, with 19 bases between. Here the CDR3 DNA reads TGTGCCAGCAGTTCACCAACCCTAGGAGGTGGAGATACGCAGTATTTT. It translates to CASSSPTLGGGDTQYF.

The chain links TRBV5-4 to TRBJ2-3; 7 bases agree with TRBD2. Losses at the gene ends were 0 bases for V and 2 bases for J; bases not matched to a gene: 6. This CDR3 has 16 residues. Germline assignment: CDR1 SGHNT and CDR2 YYREEE (reference sequence). The CDR3 protein is CASSLAGLAVTDTQYF. The CDR3 bases are TGTGCCAGCAGCTTGGCCGGGCTAGCGGTCACAGATACGCAGTATTTT. Full variable domain (missing parts from reference TRBV5-4 and TRBJ2-3): ETGVTQSPTHLIKTRGQQVTLRCSSQSGHNTVSWYQQALGQGPQFIFQYYREEENGRGNFPPRFSGLQFPNYSSELNVNALELDDSALYLCASSLAGLAVTDTQYFGPGTRLTVL.

This clone has only a few counts. The J gene is TRBJ2-7, the V gene TRBV6-5; 10 bases fit TRBD1. CDR1 and CDR2 (germline): MNHEY, SVGAGI. CDR3 length: 14 residues. The ends lost 6 bases at V and 5 bases at J; junction bases unmatched: 7. CDR3 nucleotide sequence: TGTGCCAGCAGAACCGGGACAGGGGTCCACGAGCAGTACTTC. This codes for CASRTGTGVHEQYF.

V and J are TRBV14 and TRBJ1-2; 9 bases are a match to TRBD1. The CDR3 sequence is 15 residues long. The germline V gene has CDR1 SGHDN and CDR2 FVKESK. The V gene end was trimmed by 0 bases and the J gene end by 5 bases; junction bases not matched to a gene: 4. The CDR3 loop is CASSQDGTGIYGYTF. In DNA, the CDR3 is TGTGCCAGCAGCCAAGATGGGACAGGGATTTATGGCTACACCTTC. Together with reference TRBV14 and TRBJ1-2, the CDR3 gives the full variable domain: EAGVTQFPSHSVIEKGQTVTLRCDPISGHDNLYWYRRVMGKEIKFLLHFVKESKQDESGMPNNRFLAERTGGTYSTLKVQPAELEDSGVYFCASSQDGTGIYGYTFGSGTRLTVV.

This chain uses TRBV19 with TRBJ2-7; possibly TRBD2 for D (7 bases). The V end was cut by 10 bases, the J end by 3 bases, with 13 bases between. Germline CDR1 and CDR2: LNHDA and SQIVND (reference sequence). This CDR3 contains 12 residues. The CDR3 is CATGGGLYEQYF. Here the CDR3 DNA reads TGTGCCACTGGGGGGGGCCTCTACGAGCAGTACTTC.

The chain recombines TRBV7-6 with TRBJ1-6; D is ambiguous. Germline CDR1 reads SGHVS; CDR2 reads FNYEAQ. V shed 5 bases and J shed 7 bases, with 9 bases lying between them. The CDR3 is 13 amino acids. The CDR3: CASSVPGNSPLHF. The CDR3 DNA follows: TGTGCCAGCAGCGTCCCGGGAAATTCACCCCTCCACTTT. The full variable domain, completed using reference TRBV7-6 and TRBJ1-6, is GAGVSQSPRYKVTKRGQDVALRCDPISGHVSLYWYRQALGQGPEFLTYFNYEAQQDKSGLPNDRFSAERPEGSISTLTIQRTEQRDSAMYRCASSVPGNSPLHFGNGTRLTVT.

CDR3 region: CASSIAPGLGGYGYTF. CDR3 sequence (DNA): TGTGCCAGTAGTATAGCTCCAGGGCTTGGAGGGTATGGCTACACCTTC. The rearrangement uses TRBV19 and TRBJ1-2, with D possibly being TRBD1 (5 bases). V shed 1 base and J shed 5 bases, with 17 bases lying between them. The length of the CDR3 is 16 residues. The germline V gene encodes CDR1 LNHDA and CDR2 SQIVND (reference sequence). Full variable domain (remainder filled in from reference TRBV19 and TRBJ1-2): DGGITQSPKYLFRKEGQNVTLSCEQNLNHDAMYWYRQDPGQGLRLIYYSQIVNDFQKGDIAEGYSVSREKKESFPLTVTSAQKNPTAFYLCASSIAPGLGGYGYTFGSGTRLTVV.

The chain has TRBV11-2 and TRBJ2-2; 7 positions agree with TRBD1. V trimming: 5 bases; J trimming: 7 bases; junction bases outside the gene matches: 10. Germline V gene data show CDR1 as SGHAT and CDR2 as FQNNGV. The CDR3 covers 15 residues. The CDR3 DNA reads as TGTGCCAGCAGCCCAAGACAGGGTGGGAGCGGGGAGCTGTTTTTT. Translation: CASSPRQGGSGELFF.

The chain recombines TRBV5-1 with TRBJ2-7, with D tentatively TRBD2 (6 bases). The CDR3 has 13 amino acids. Per the germline V gene, CDR1 is SGHRS and CDR2 is YFSETQ. V lost 4 bases to trimming and J lost 6 bases, with 14 bases between them. CDR3: CASSRRGGSEQYF. The CDR3 DNA reads TGCGCCAGCAGCCGAAGAGGAGGGTCCGAGCAGTACTTC. The full variable domain, its missing parts supplied by reference TRBV5-1 and TRBJ2-7, is KAGVTQTPRYLIKTRGQQVTLSCSPISGHRSVSWYQQTPGQGLQFLFEYFSETQRNKGNFPGRFSGRQFSNSRSEMNVSTLELGDSALYLCASSRRGGSEQYFGPGTRLTVT.

Only one count was recorded for this clone. The V gene is TRBV19, the J gene TRBJ1-5; possible D gene TRBD1, 5 bases. V was shortened by 4 bases and J by 4 bases, with 20 bases between the two germline ends. This CDR3 is built from 17 residues. Germline assignment: CDR1 LNHDA and CDR2 SQIVND (reference sequence). The CDR3, as DNA: TGTGCCAGTAGTAAGGGGTTTCGGGGGTTTTCGAATCAGCCCCAGCATTTT. As protein: CASSKGFRGFSNQPQHF.

This clone was recorded only once. The CDR3 bases are TGCGCCAGCAGCCAAATGATTAGCGATCTTAATAATGAGCAGTTCTTC. It encodes CASSQMISDLNNEQFF. The chain couples TRBV4-3 to TRBJ2-1, with TRBD2 as a possible D gene (5 bases). Trimming shortened V by 2 bases and J by 7 bases, and 18 bases separated the two germline ends. Germline V gene sequence: CDR1 LGHNA, CDR2 YSLEER. The CDR3 sequence is 16 residues long.

V gene TRBV7-2 combines with J gene TRBJ2-2; D gene unclear. The CDR3 extends over 17 amino acids. The V gene's germline CDR1 is SGHTA and CDR2 FQGNSA. The V end lost 5 bases, the J end lost 1 base, and 17 bases lay between the germline ends. The CDR3 sequence: CASSPPLGQKNTGELFF. The CDR3 coding sequence is TGTGCCAGCAGCCCTCCCCTGGGCCAGAAGAACACCGGGGAGCTGTTTTTT.

V usage is TRBV19 and J usage is TRBJ2-1; 12 positions agree with TRBD1. Losses at the gene ends were 6 bases for V and 2 bases for J; bases not matched to a gene: 8. CDR1 and CDR2 (germline): LNHDA, SQIVND (reference sequence). There are 17 residues in the CDR3. CDR3 bases: TGTGCCAGTAGCAAGCCGGGACAGGGGGCGGCCTACAATGAGCAGTTCTTC. Its protein product is CASSKPGQGAAYNEQFF. The full variable domain, with the rest looked up from reference TRBV19 and TRBJ2-1, is DGGITQSPKYLFRKEGQNVTLSCEQNLNHDAMYWYRQDPGQGLRLIYYSQIVNDFQKGDIAEGYSVSREKKESFPLTVTSAQKNPTAFYLCASSKPGQGAAYNEQFFGPGTRLTVL.

The chain carries TRBV5-6 and TRBJ2-1; the match to TRBD2 covers 8 bases. Germline CDR1 is SGHDT and CDR2 is YYEEEE. The CDR3 has 15 amino acids. Trimming removed 6 bases from V and 6 bases from J; junction bases left unmatched: 11. The CDR3 DNA reads as TGTGCCAGCACCCCGCGAGGACTAGCCCGCAATGAGCAGTTCTTC. It codes for CASTPRGLARNEQFF.

In its sample, this clone was seen once. The rearrangement uses TRBV27 and TRBJ2-1; D is possibly TRBD2 (6 bases). The germline CDR1 and CDR2 sequences are MNHEY and SMNVEV (reference sequence). The CDR3 length is 12 residues. The V end lost 4 bases, the J end lost 11 bases, and 12 bases lay between the germline ends. The chain's CDR3 is CASSSTRIKQFF. In DNA, the CDR3 is TGTGCCAGCAGTTCGACTAGAATTAAGCAGTTCTTC.

The chain has TRBV7-9 and TRBJ2-1; D perhaps matches TRBD1 (6 bases). Germline assignment: CDR1 SEHNR and CDR2 FQNEAQ (reference sequence). The germline V and J ends were trimmed by 4 bases and 3 bases, with 10 bases remaining between them. The CDR3 is 14 amino acids. The CDR3 spells CASSYEGGYNEQFF. CDR3 bases: TGTGCCAGCAGCTACGAAGGGGGCTACAATGAGCAGTTCTTC.

This clone has a single count. The V call is TRBV11-1, the J call TRBJ2-2; D perhaps matches TRBD1 (6 bases). The V gene lost 3 bases and the J gene lost 5 bases, with 10 bases spanning the gap. Germline V gene sequence: CDR1 SGHAT, CDR2 FQDESV (reference sequence). This CDR3 contains 14 residues. The CDR3 coding sequence is TGTGCCAGCAGCTTTGCACAGGGAACCGGGGAGCTGTTTTTT. Its translation is CASSFAQGTGELFF.

This sequence joins TRBV30 and TRBJ1-1, with a possible D match to TRBD1 (6 bases). CDR1 and CDR2 (germline): GTSNPN, SVGIG (reference sequence). V lost 0 bases and J 4 bases, leaving 12 bases between the germline ends. The CDR3 consists of 14 residues. Written as DNA, the CDR3 is TGTGCCTGGAGTGTCGGCGCAGGGGTCACTGAAGCTTTCTTT. This sequence encodes CAWSVGAGVTEAFF.